Described below is a single T cell receptor beta chain sequence and its context. The CDR3 is made up of 15 amino acids. CDR1 is LGHDT, CDR2 YNNKEL, per germline (reference sequence). Trimming cost V 5 bases and J 3 bases, with 16 bases left between them. Clinical history reported by participants formed the basis on which cohorts were assigned. For recovered donors of Cohort 3, there were two negative PCRs, clearance, or symptom resolution. The source of the sample is a study of blood T cell repertoires in COVID-19. About the research overall: From T cells, B-cell-depleted T cells, or PBMCs came the material, which was cDNA or gDNA.

As processed by the authors: Counts of nucleated cells, estimated from reference gene primer amplification, were obtained. TCRdb's table, derived via immunoSEQ multiplex PCR, lists solely in-frame clones and lacks some. That table furnishes V, J and clone size, whereas the DNA furnished D and trimming. The data contain about 270,000 clones, around nine tenths of them singletons. The sequencing input was PBMCs or T cells enriched from blood (not recorded which). This sequence originates from a woman aged 55-75 years who had recovered from COVID-19. The gene calls are TRBV3-1 (or the pseudogene TRBV3-2) and TRBJ1-1; D is ambiguous. The CDR3, as DNA: TGTGCCAGCAGCTCGAAACCCCTCGGGGACACTGAAGCTTTCTTT. It is translated as CASSSKPLGDTEAFF.